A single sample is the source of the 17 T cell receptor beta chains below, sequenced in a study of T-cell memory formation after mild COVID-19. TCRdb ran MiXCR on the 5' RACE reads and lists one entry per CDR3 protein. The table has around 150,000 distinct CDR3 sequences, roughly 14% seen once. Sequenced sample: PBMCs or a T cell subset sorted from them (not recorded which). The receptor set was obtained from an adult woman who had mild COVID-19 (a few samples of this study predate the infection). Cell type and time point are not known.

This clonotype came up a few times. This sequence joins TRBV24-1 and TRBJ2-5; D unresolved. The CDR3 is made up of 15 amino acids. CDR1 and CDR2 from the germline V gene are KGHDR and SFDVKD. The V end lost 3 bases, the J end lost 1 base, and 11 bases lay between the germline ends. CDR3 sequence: CATSDIRNSQETQYF. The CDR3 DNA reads TGTGCCACCAGTGATATCAGGAATAGCCAAGAGACCCAGTACTTC.

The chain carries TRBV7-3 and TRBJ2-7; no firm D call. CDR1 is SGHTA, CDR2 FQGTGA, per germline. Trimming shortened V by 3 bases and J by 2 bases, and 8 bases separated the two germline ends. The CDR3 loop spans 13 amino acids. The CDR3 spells CASSFGWAYEQYF. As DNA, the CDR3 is TGTGCCAGCAGCTTCGGGTGGGCCTACGAGCAGTACTTC.

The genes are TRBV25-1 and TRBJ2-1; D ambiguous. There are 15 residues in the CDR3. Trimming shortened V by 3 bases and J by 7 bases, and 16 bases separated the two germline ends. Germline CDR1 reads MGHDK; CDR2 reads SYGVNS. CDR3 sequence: CASSDTYFNRNEQFF. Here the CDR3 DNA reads TGTGCCAGCAGTGACACGTACTTCAATCGGAATGAGCAGTTCTTC.

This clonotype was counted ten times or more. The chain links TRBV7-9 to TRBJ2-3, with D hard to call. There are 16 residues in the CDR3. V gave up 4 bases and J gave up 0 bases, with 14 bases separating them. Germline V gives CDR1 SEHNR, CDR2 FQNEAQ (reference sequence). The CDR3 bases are TGTGCCAGCAGCTCCCGGGCCTTTACTAGCACAGATACGCAGTATTTT. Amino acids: CASSSRAFTSTDTQYF.

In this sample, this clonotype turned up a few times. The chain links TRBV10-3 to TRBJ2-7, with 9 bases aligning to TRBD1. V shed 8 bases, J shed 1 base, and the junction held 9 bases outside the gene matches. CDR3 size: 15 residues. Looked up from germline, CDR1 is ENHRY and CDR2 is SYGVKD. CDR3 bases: TGTGCCATCGGACTTCGGGACAGGGTGTCCTACGAGCAGTACTTC. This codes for CAIGLRDRVSYEQYF.

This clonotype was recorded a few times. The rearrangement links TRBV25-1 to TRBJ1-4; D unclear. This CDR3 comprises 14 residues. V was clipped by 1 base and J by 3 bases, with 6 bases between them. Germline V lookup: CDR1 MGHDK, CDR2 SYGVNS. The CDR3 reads CASSEFGPNEKLFF. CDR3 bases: TGTGCCAGCAGTGAATTTGGACCTAATGAAAAACTGTTTTTT.

CDR3 amino acids: CASSPPTAGGPTDTQYF. CDR3 DNA: TGTGCCAGCTCACCACCTACAGCGGGGGGTCCCACAGATACGCAGTATTTT. The chain is built from TRBV18 and TRBJ2-3; 9 positions match TRBD2. The V segment lost 0 bases and the J segment 2 bases; nucleotides outside the gene matches: 6. CDR3 size: 17 residues. In germline, CDR1 is KGHSH, CDR2 LQKENI.

CDR3 coding DNA: TGCGCCAGCAGCCGAGACCAGGGGGACTACGAGCAGTACTTC. It encodes CASSRDQGDYEQYF. The chain carries TRBV4-3 and TRBJ2-7; 7 nucleotides match TRBD1. The CDR3 consists of 14 residues. Germline V lookup: CDR1 LGHNA, CDR2 YSLEER. Trimming removed 4 bases from V and 3 bases from J; junction bases left unmatched: 6.

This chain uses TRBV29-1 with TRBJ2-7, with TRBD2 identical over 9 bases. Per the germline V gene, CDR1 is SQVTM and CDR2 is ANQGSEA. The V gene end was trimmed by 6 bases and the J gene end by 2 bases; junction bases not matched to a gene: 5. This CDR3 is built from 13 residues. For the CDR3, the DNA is TGCAGCGTGGAGACTAGCGGACCCTACGAGCAGTACTTC. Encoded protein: CSVETSGPYEQYF.

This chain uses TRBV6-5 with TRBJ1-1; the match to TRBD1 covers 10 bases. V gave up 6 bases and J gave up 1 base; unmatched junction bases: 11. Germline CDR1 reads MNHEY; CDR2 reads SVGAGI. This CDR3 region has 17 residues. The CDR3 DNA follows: TGTGCCAGCAGAAGTCCGGGACAGGGGCCTGAGAACACTGAAGCTTTCTTT. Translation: CASRSPGQGPENTEAFF.

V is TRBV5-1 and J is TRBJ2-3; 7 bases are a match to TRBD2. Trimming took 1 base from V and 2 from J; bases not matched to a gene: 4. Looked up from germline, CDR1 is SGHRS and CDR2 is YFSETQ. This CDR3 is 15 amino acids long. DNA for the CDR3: TGCGCCAGCAGCTTGAGAGCGGGACCCACAGATACGCAGTATTTT. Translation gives CASSLRAGPTDTQYF. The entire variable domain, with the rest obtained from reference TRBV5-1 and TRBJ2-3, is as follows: KAGVTQTPRYLIKTRGQQVTLSCSPISGHRSVSWYQQTPGQGLQFLFEYFSETQRNKGNFPGRFSGRQFSNSRSEMNVSTLELGDSALYLCASSLRAGPTDTQYFGPGTRLTVL.

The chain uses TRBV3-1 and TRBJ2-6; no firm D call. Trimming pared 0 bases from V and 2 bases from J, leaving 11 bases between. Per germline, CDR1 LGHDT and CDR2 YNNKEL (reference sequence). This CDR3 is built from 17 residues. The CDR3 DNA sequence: TGTGCCAGCAGCCAAGATCGGCAGCCCGCTGGGGCCAACGTCCTGACTTTC. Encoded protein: CASSQDRQPAGANVLTF.

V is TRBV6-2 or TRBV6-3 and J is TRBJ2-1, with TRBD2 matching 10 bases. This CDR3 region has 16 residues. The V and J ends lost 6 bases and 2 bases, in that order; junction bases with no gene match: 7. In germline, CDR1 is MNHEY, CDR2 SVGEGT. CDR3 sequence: CASSTSGTSAYNEQFF. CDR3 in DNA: TGTGCCAGCAGCACCTCCGGGACTAGCGCCTACAATGAGCAGTTCTTC.

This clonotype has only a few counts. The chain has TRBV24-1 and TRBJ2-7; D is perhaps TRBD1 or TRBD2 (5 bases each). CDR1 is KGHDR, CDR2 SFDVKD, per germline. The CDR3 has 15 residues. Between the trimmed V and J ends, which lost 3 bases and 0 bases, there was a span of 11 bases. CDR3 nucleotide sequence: TGTGCCACCAGTGATGGGACCCTCGGCTCCTACGAGCAGTACTTC. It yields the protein CATSDGTLGSYEQYF.

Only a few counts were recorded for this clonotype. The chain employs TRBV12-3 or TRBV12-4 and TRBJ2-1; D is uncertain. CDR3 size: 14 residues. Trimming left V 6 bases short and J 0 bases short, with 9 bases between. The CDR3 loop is CASRSVSSYNEQFF. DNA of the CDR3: TGTGCCAGCAGGTCCGTAAGCTCCTACAATGAGCAGTTCTTC.

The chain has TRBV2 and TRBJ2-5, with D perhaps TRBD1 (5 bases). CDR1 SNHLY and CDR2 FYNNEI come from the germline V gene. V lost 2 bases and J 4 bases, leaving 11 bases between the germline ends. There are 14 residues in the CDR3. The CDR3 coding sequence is TGTGCCAGCAGTGAACAGGGCGCAGGAGAGACCCAGTACTTC. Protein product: CASSEQGAGETQYF.

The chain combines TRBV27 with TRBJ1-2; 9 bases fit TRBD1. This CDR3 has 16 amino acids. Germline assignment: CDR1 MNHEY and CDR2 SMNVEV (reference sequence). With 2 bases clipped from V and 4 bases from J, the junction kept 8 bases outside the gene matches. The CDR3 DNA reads TGTGCCAGCAGTTTAACCCCGGGACAGGGTATCTATGGCTACACCTTC. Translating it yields CASSLTPGQGIYGYTF.